This T cell receptor (beta chain) originates from a study of T cell responses to AZD1222 COVID-19 vaccine. General study points: Reports indicate that nearly half of spike-specific TCRs are directed at unmutated variant regions. The donors showed a predominance of white British ancestry and of females, with possible underestimation of clonal diversity.

The repertoire was sequenced with immunoSEQ multiplex PCR; TCRdb's copy has only in-frame clones and lacks some. The sample has 95,000 to 150,000 clones, more than 85% seen once. The germline V and J ends were trimmed by 1 base and 6 bases, with 6 bases remaining between them. This CDR3 region has 13 residues. Per the germline V gene, CDR1 is MNHEY and CDR2 is SMNVEV (reference sequence). Regarding this clone: What it binds is not known.

The input for sequencing was peripheral blood, taken on day 0 of AZD1222 vaccination. The receptor's source is an adult in good health. The chain recombines TRBV27 with TRBJ2-2; no clear D gene. Here the CDR3 DNA reads TGTGCCAGCAGTTTATATAGGGCCGGGGAGCTGTTTTTT. This sequence encodes CASSLYRAGELFF.